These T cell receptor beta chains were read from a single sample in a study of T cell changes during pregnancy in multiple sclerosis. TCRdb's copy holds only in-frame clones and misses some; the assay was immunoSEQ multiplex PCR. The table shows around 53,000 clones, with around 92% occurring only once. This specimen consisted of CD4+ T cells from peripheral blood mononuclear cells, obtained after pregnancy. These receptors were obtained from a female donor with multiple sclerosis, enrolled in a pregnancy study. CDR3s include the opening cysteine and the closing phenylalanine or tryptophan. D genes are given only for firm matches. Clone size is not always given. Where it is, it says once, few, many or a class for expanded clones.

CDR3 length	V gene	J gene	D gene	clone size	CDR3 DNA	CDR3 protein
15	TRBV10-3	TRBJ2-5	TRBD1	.	TGTGCCATCAGTGACGTGGACAGGGGGCGGGAGACCCAGTACTTC	CAISDVDRGRETQYF
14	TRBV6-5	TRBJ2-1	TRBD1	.	TGTGCCAGCAGTAGGGGACAGGCGTACAATGAGCAGTTCTTC	CASSRGQAYNEQFF
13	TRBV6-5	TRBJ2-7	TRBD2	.	TGTGCCAGCAGAACTAGCGGTACCTACGAGCAGTACTTC	CASRTSGTYEQYF
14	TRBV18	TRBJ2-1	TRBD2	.	TGTGCCAGCTCACCACGGGGGGGTGGCAATGAGCAGTTCTTC	CASSPRGGGNEQFF
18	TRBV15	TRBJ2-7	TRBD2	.	TGTGCCACCAGCAGAGGTTCGGGGGGGGGCCGGCTAAACTACGAGCAGTACTTC	CATSRGSGGGRLNYEQYF
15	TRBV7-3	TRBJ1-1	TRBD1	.	TGTGCCAGCAGCCCTGGGACAGGGGGCGGCCTTGAAGCTTTCTTT	CASSPGTGGGLEAFF
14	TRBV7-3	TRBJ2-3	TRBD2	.	TGTGCCAGCAGTCCTTTAGCGGGGGGAGGTTCGCAGTATTTT	CASSPLAGGGSQYF
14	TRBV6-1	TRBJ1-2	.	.	TGTGCCAGCAGTGAAGCTGGGCGGCAGGGTGACTACACCTTC	CASSEAGRQGDYTF
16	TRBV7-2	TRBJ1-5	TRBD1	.	TGTGCCAGCAGCTTGGTGTCCGGGACAGTGAATCAGCCCCAGCATTTT	CASSLVSGTVNQPQHF
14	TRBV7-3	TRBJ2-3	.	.	TGTGCCAGCAGCTTAAGGGGGCGCACAGATACGCAGTATTTT	CASSLRGRTDTQYF
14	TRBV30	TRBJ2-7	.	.	TGTGCCTGGACCCTTGACAGCTTACGCTACGAGCAGTACTTC	CAWTLDSLRYEQYF
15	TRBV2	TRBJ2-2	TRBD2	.	TGTGCCAGGGGTGGGACTAGCCGTAACACCGGGGAGCTGTTTTTT	CARGGTSRNTGELFF
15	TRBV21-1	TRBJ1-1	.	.	TGTGCCAGCAGCGCCGAAGAAGGGGGAGAAACTGAAGCTTTCTTT	CASSAEEGGETEAFF
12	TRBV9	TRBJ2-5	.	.	TGTGCCAGCAGCCCCCATGAGGAGACCCAGTACTTC	CASSPHEETQYF
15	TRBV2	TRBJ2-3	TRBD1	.	TGTGCCAGCAGAGCCCCAGACAGGGTGGCAGATACGCAGTATTTT	CASRAPDRVADTQYF
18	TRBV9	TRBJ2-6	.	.	TGTGCCAGCAGCGTAGTTGCAGGTCCATCCTCTGGGGCCAACGTCCTGACTTTC	CASSVVAGPSSGANVLTF
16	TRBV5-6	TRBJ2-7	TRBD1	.	TGTGCCAGCAGCCTCCGGGACAGGGGATGGATGGGCGAGCAGTACTTC	CASSLRDRGWMGEQYF
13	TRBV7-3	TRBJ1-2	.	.	TGTGCCAGCAGCCAGGGGATTGACTATGGCTACACCTTC	CASSQGIDYGYTF
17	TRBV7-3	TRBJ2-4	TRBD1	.	TGTGCCAGCAGCTTAATACAGGGGATGGGAGCCAAAAACATTCAGTACTTC	CASSLIQGMGAKNIQYF
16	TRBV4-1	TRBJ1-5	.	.	TGCGCCAGCAGCCAGGGGGGGACTCCTAGCAATCAGCCCCAGCATTTT	CASSQGGTPSNQPQHF
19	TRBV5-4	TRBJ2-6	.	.	TGTGCCAGCAGCTTGAACCGCGGGGGCTTTATGTCTGGGGCCAACGTCCTGACTTTC	CASSLNRGGFMSGANVLTF
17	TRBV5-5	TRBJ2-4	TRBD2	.	TGTGCCAGCAGCCGCCTGGGCGGGGGGCCTGGAAGAAACATTCAGTACTTC	CASSRLGGGPGRNIQYF
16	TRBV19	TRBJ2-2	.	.	TGTGCCAGTAGCCTCTCTCAGGGAGGCGGCACCGGGGAGCTGTTTTTT	CASSLSQGGGTGELFF
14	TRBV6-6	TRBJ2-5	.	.	TGTGCCAGCAGACCCGCCGGCGGGCGAGAGACCCAGTACTTC	CASRPAGGRETQYF
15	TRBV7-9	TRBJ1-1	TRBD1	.	TGTGCCAGCAGCCCGAGACAGGGTGGAGACACTGAAGCTTTCTTT	CASSPRQGGDTEAFF
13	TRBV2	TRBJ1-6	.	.	TGTGCCGGCCGACCTAGCCCGAATTCACCCCTCCACTTT	CAGRPSPNSPLHF
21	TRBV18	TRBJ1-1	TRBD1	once	TGTGCCAGCTCTACCCCCCGGGACAGGGGGGTTTTCTGGAATATGAACACTGAAGCTTTCTTT	CASSTPRDRGVFWNMNTEAFF
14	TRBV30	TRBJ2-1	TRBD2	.	TGTGCCTGGAGGAGGACTAGCGGGTACAATGAGCAGTTCTTC	CAWRRTSGYNEQFF
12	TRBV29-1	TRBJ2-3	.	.	TGCAGCGTTGCCCCTAGCACAGATACGCAGTATTTT	CSVAPSTDTQYF
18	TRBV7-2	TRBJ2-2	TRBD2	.	TGTGCCAGCAGCTGGGGACTAGCGGGGCATATAGCCACCGGGGAGCTGTTTTTT	CASSWGLAGHIATGELFF
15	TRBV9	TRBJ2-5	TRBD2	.	TGTGCCAGCAGCCCCTGGTCTAGCGGGCAAGAGACCCAGTACTTC	CASSPWSSGQETQYF
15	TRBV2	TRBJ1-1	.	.	TGTGCCAGCAGTGATGGGCATACCATAAACACTGAAGCTTTCTTT	CASSDGHTINTEAFF
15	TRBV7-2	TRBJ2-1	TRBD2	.	TGTGCCAGCAGCTTAGATGGTAGCGGGGGGGATGAGCAGTTCTTC	CASSLDGSGGDEQFF
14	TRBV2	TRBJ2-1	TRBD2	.	TGTGCCAGCAGTACGAGCGGGGGTAGCAATGAGCAGTTCTTC	CASSTSGGSNEQFF
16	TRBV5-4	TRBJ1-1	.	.	TGTGCCAGCAGCTTTATTGGCCCCAGGCGCAACACTGAAGCTTTCTTT	CASSFIGPRRNTEAFF
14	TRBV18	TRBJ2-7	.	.	TGTGCCAGCTCACCAGAAGCAGACTTATACGAGCAGTACTTC	CASSPEADLYEQYF
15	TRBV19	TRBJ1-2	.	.	TGTGCCAGTAGTCCCGGGGGGGGGCAGAGCTATGGCTACACCTTC	CASSPGGGQSYGYTF
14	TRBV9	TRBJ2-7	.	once	TGTGCCAGCAGCGTAGGCAGTGATCCCTACGAGCAGTACTTC	CASSVGSDPYEQYF